A single TCR beta chain is shown here with its context. Its specificity is not known. MiXCR, applied by TCRdb to the 5' RACE reads, yields one record per CDR3 protein. The repertoire holds about 7,000 distinct CDR3 sequences, with over 7.5% as singletons. The time point here: sample taken at primary tumor resection. The cohort: about 79 early-stage, untreated non-small cell lung cancer patients. Sequencing covered unsorted whole RNA taken from tumor, nontumor lung or frozen PBMC. This specimen belongs to a study of spatial heterogeneity in lung cancer. Whole-study context: More beta-chain than alpha-chain sequences were consistently detected. General observations from the study: Ubiquitous expanded tumor TCRs appeared in blood more at resection than follow-up.

V was pared by 0 bases and J by 4 bases, with 3 bases of the junction left unmatched. Germline lookup yields CDR1 LGHNT and CDR2 FRNRAP. CDR3 length: 15 residues. The clonotype originates from a male donor with early-stage non-small cell lung cancer. This chain links TRBV12-5 with TRBJ1-2; TRBD1 matches 9 bases. The starting material was PBMCs, obtained at surgery. The CDR3 loop reads CASGLVQGAVYGYTF. CDR3 nucleotide sequence: TGTGCTAGTGGTTTGGTACAGGGGGCAGTCTATGGCTACACCTTC.